This is a list of T cell receptor beta chains from one sample in a study of immune evolution from preneoplasia to lung adenocarcinoma. The method was immunoSEQ multiplex PCR; TCRdb's version includes in-frame clones alone and lacks a portion of them. This sample has 20,000 or so clones, with over 70% found just once. Sequenced sample: FFPE invasive lung adenocarcinoma tissue. The source of these receptors is a person in their sixties with lung adenocarcinoma. Each CDR3 is given with its conserved first and last residue. D genes are given only for firm matches. Part of the rows lack a size; the others show once, few, many or a class for expanded clones.

V	size	J	D	CDR3	DNA
TRBV7-2	-	TRBJ1-5	-	CASSSKGRVQPQHF	TGTGCCAGCAGCTCTAAGGGCAGGGTTCAGCCCCAGCATTTT
TRBV9	-	TRBJ1-1	-	CASSLTESPYTEAFF	TGTGCCAGCAGCCTCACCGAGAGCCCTTACACTGAAGCTTTCTTT
TRBV10-3	few	TRBJ2-2	-	CAITGQVTGELFF	TGTGCCATCACCGGCCAGGTTACCGGGGAGCTGTTTTTT
TRBV4-1	-	TRBJ2-1	-	CASSQDRQRAYNEQFF	TGCGCCAGCAGCCAAGATCGACAGAGAGCCTACAATGAGCAGTTCTTC
TRBV6-1	medium-sized	TRBJ2-5	TRBD1	CASMTGATQETQYF	TGTGCCAGCATGACAGGGGCTACCCAAGAGACCCAGTACTTC
TRBV10-2	-	TRBJ1-4	-	CASRGGQATTNEKLFF	TGCGCCAGCAGGGGGGGGCAGGCAACGACTAATGAAAAACTGTTTTTT
TRBV27	-	TRBJ2-3	-	CASRAPWADTQYF	TGTGCCAGCAGGGCCCCTTGGGCAGATACGCAGTATTTT
TRBV5-1	medium-sized	TRBJ2-3	TRBD1	CASSLGTGGSPDTQYF	TGCGCCAGCAGCTTGGGGACAGGGGGCAGTCCAGATACGCAGTATTTT
TRBV6-1	-	TRBJ2-2	-	CASRRPPGNTGELFF	TGTGCCAGCAGGCGCCCCCCGGGGAACACCGGGGAGCTGTTTTTT
TRBV28	-	TRBJ1-5	-	CASSYGEGPQHF	TGTGCCAGCAGTTATGGGGAGGGACCTCAGCATTTT
TRBV7-9	-	TRBJ2-2	-	CASSPTIAAGELFF	TGTGCCAGCAGCCCCACTATTGCCGCCGGGGAGCTGTTTTTT
TRBV28	-	TRBJ2-3	-	CASSFLPPRDTQYF	TGTGCCAGCAGTTTTCTTCCCCCCCGTGATACGCAGTATTTT
TRBV11-2	-	TRBJ2-3	TRBD2	CASSPIYGGRPDTQYF	TGTGCCAGCAGCCCGATATATGGCGGGAGGCCAGATACGCAGTATTTT
TRBV28	-	TRBJ2-7	-	CASKERRPYEQYF	TGTGCCAGCAAGGAAAGAAGACCCTACGAGCAGTACTTC
TRBV28	few	TRBJ2-1	-	CASSSWKAGTYNEQFF	TGTGCCAGCAGTTCCTGGAAGGCGGGCACATACAATGAGCAGTTCTTC
TRBV11-2	-	TRBJ1-1	-	CASSLGRLNTEAFF	TGTGCCAGCAGCTTAGGTCGGCTGAACACTGAAGCTTTCTTT
TRBV10-2	-	TRBJ2-7	TRBD2	CASSERRAERGHEQYF	TGCGCCAGCAGTGAACGGCGGGCGGAGCGGGGACACGAGCAGTACTTC
TRBV9	once	TRBJ2-1	-	CASSLPGGFEQFF	TGTGCCAGCAGCCTCCCTGGGGGATTTGAGCAGTTCTTC
TRBV18	-	TRBJ2-7	TRBD2	CASSTKAGGVNEQYF	TGTGCCAGCTCAACCAAGGCGGGAGGGGTAAACGAGCAGTACTTC
TRBV27	-	TRBJ2-3	-	CASSLRSTATDTQYF	TGTGCCAGCAGTTTGCGTTCCACCGCCACAGATACGCAGTATTTT
TRBV11-2	-	TRBJ2-7	-	CASSQKDSSRLDF	TGTGCCAGCAGCCAAAAAGACAGTTCTCGGTTGGACTTC
TRBV19	-	TRBJ1-2	-	CASSPSGADGYTF	TGTGCCAGTAGTCCTTCCGGGGCCGATGGCTACACCTTC
TRBV15	few	TRBJ1-2	TRBD1	CATSRERYRGNGYTF	TGTGCCACCAGCAGAGAGCGGTACAGGGGTAATGGCTACACCTTC
TRBV27	-	TRBJ2-3	-	CASSGAGTDTQYF	TGTGCCAGCAGTGGGGCGGGCACAGATACGCAGTATTTT
TRBV6-5	-	TRBJ2-3	TRBD1	CASSYSGTGFSDTQYF	TGTGCCAGCAGTTACTCTGGGACAGGGTTCTCAGATACGCAGTATTTT
TRBV27	-	TRBJ2-1	TRBD2	CASRAGLAGGAKVHNEQFF	TGTGCCAGCAGGGCGGGACTAGCGGGAGGGGCTAAGGTCCACAATGAGCAGTTCTTC
TRBV27	-	TRBJ1-1	-	CASSYGRLNTEAFF	TGTGCCAGCAGTTATGGACGGCTGAACACTGAAGCTTTCTTT
TRBV11-2	-	TRBJ2-1	TRBD2	CASSQGLAGGIYNEQFF	TGTGCCAGCAGCCAGGGACTAGCGGGAGGTATTTACAATGAGCAGTTCTTC
TRBV29-1	-	TRBJ2-1	-	CSVGAGERNEQFF	TGCAGCGTTGGGGCAGGGGAAAGAAATGAGCAGTTCTTC
TRBV5-1	-	TRBJ1-4	-	CASSWGQGTPEKLFF	TGCGCCAGCAGCTGGGGGCAGGGGACGCCTGAAAAACTGTTTTTT
TRBV6-4	-	TRBJ2-2	TRBD2	CASSLGGSATGELFF	TGTGCCAGCAGCCTTGGCGGGAGTGCCACCGGGGAGCTGTTTTTT
TRBV18	-	TRBJ2-2	-	CASSTGGAGTGELFF	TGTGCCAGCTCAACGGGGGGCGCAGGCACCGGGGAGCTGTTTTTT
TRBV4-1	-	TRBJ2-3	TRBD2	CASSQGFSGRSFDTDTQYF	TGCGCCAGCAGCCAAGGTTTCAGCGGGAGAAGTTTCGACACAGATACGCAGTATTTT
TRBV6-1	-	TRBJ1-5	TRBD1	CASSEMGGGGGQPQHF	TGTGCCAGCAGTGAAATGGGGGGAGGGGGCGGGCAGCCCCAGCATTTT
TRBV19	-	TRBJ2-7	-	CASSIGAGASYEQYF	TGTGCCAGTAGTATTGGGGCGGGGGCCTCCTACGAGCAGTACTTC
TRBV6-6	-	TRBJ1-4	-	CASSYLPTATNEKLFF	TGTGCCAGCAGTTACCTCCCAACCGCAACTAATGAAAAACTGTTTTTT
TRBV28	-	TRBJ2-7	TRBD2	CASSSSGGSSYEQYF	TGTGCCAGCAGCTCTAGCGGAGGCAGCTCCTACGAGCAGTACTTC
TRBV6-5	-	TRBJ2-1	-	CASSSPVSGEQFF	TGTGCCAGCAGTTCCCCCGTTTCGGGTGAGCAGTTCTTC
TRBV13	-	TRBJ2-1	TRBD2	CASSSPNMPLTLAGGNNEQFF	TGTGCCAGCAGCTCCCCAAATATGCCCCTAACACTAGCGGGAGGAAATAATGAGCAGTTCTTC
TRBV4-1	-	TRBJ2-5	TRBD1	CASSQRDTGGIQYF	TGCGCCAGCAGCCAGCGGGACACAGGGGGTATCCAGTACTTC
TRBV19	-	TRBJ2-3	-	CASSFRDRPQYF	TGTGCCAGTAGTTTCCGGGACCGCCCGCAGTATTTT
TRBV6-6	-	TRBJ1-1	TRBD1	CATSQQGSDTEAFF	TGTGCCACCTCACAACAGGGGTCAGACACTGAAGCTTTCTTT
TRBV27	-	TRBJ2-7	-	CASRLSYEQYF	TGTGCCAGCCGCCTCTCCTACGAGCAGTACTTC
TRBV27	-	TRBJ2-2	-	CASSLELGGGYTGELFF	TGTGCCAGCAGTTTAGAGTTGGGGGGAGGATACACCGGGGAGCTGTTTTTT
TRBV13	-	TRBJ2-2	-	CASSRVTNANTGELFF	TGTGCCAGCAGCCGAGTTACTAACGCGAACACCGGGGAGCTGTTTTTT
TRBV13	once	TRBJ2-2	TRBD2	CASSRLLWTSDNTGELFF	TGTGCCAGCAGCCGGCTGCTCTGGACTAGCGATAACACCGGGGAGCTGTTTTTT
TRBV7-9	-	TRBJ1-5	-	CASSLGIGASNQPQHF	TGTGCCAGCAGCTTAGGTATAGGGGCTAGCAATCAGCCCCAGCATTTT
TRBV5-1	-	TRBJ2-5	TRBD2	CASSHEPQGSGRGQETQYF	TGCGCCAGCAGCCACGAGCCCCAGGGAAGCGGGAGAGGCCAAGAGACCCAGTACTTC
TRBV28	-	TRBJ1-5	-	CASSPGQRNQPQHF	TGTGCCAGCAGTCCCGGACAGCGCAATCAGCCCCAGCATTTT
TRBV12-1	-	TRBJ2-1	-	CASSFYNEQFF	TGTGCCAGCAGCTTCTACAATGAGCAGTTCTTC
TRBV7-8	-	TRBJ2-2	TRBD2	CASSSRPGGSGELFF	TGTGCCAGCAGCTCCCGCCCGGGAGGCTCCGGGGAGCTGTTTTTT